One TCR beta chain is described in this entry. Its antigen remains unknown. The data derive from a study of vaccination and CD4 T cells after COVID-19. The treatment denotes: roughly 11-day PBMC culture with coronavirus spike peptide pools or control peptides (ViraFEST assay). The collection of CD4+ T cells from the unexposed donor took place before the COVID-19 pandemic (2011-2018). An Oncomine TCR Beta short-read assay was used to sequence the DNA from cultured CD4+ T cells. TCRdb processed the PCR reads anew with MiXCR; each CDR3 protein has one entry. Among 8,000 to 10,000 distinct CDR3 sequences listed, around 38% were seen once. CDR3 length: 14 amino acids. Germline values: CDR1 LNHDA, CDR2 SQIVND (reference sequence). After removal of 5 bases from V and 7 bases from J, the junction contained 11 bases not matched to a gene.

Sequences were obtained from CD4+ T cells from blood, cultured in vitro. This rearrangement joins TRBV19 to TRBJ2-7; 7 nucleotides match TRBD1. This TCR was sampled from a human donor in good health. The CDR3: CASSVQGSQGEQYF. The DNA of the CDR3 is TGTGCCAGTAGTGTACAGGGGTCCCAGGGGGAGCAGTACTTC. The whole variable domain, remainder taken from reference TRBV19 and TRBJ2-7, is DGGITQSPKYLFRKEGQNVTLSCEQNLNHDAMYWYRQDPGQGLRLIYYSQIVNDFQKGDIAEGYSVSREKKESFPLTVTSAQKNPTAFYLCASSVQGSQGEQYFGPGTRLTVT.